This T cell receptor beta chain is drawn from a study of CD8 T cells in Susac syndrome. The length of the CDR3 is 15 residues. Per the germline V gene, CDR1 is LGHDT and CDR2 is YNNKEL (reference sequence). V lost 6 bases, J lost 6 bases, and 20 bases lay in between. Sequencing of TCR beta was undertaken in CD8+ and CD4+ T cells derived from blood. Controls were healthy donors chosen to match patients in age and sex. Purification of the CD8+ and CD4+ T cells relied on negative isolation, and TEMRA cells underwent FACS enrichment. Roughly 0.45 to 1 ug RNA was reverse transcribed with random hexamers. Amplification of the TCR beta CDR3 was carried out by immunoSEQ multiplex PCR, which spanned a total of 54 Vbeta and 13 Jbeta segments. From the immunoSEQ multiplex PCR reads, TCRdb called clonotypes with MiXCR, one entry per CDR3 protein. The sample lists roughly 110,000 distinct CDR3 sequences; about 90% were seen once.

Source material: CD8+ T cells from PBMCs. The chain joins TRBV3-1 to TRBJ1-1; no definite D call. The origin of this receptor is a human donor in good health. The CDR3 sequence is CASRQNSLRVAEAFF. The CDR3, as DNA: TGTGCCAGCAGGCAGAACAGCCTCCGGGTAGCTGAAGCTTTCTTT.